This T cell receptor beta chain emerged from a study of beta chain features in type 1 diabetes. Regarding the study as a whole: There was no resolution here of whether HLA type influences TCRB rearrangement. Shorter TCRB CDR3s, moderately but significantly so, were found in Type 1 diabetes patients in all four CD4+ subsets.

Every bit of the isolated RNA underwent reverse transcription, so sequencing read expressed TCRB transcripts. Here immunoSEQ multiplex PCR was the method, and the copy in TCRdb shows in-frame clones only, minus some. The data show 300,000 to 350,000 clones, around 9% seen once. The CDR3 runs 15 residues. Per the germline V gene, CDR1 is SGHRS and CDR2 is YFSETQ. V gave up 4 bases and J gave up 4 bases; unmatched junction bases: 10. This clone occurred a few times. The antigen is unknown. This TCR was recovered from a man aged 25 to 40 with type 1 diabetes. The sequenced material came from central memory CD4+ T cells from blood. The J gene is TRBJ2-5, the V gene TRBV5-1; 7 bases agree with TRBD2. CDR3 in DNA: TGCGCCAGCAGCCTGGGGACTACACAGAGAGAGACCCAGTACTTC. Encoded protein: CASSLGTTQRETQYF.